Following are 20 T cell receptor beta chains from one sample sequenced in a study of T cell clonality in common variable immunodeficiency. This table comes from immunoSEQ multiplex PCR, and its TCRdb copy is limited to in-frame clones, with some not included. The sample offers over 30,000 clones and no singletons, the top ten holding 3.5% to 4.5%. Sequenced material: peripheral blood mononuclear cells. Every receptor here comes from a person between 18 and 75 years old in good health.

This clone was counted at least ten times. With the read ending 3 residues before the CDR3 end, the germline J gene is used to fill in that end. The chain recombines TRBV20-1 with TRBJ2-7; a possible D gene is TRBD1 (6 bases). Trimming cost V 0 bases and J 2 bases, with 17 bases left between them. Germline loops: CDR1 DFQATT, CDR2 SNEGSKA (reference sequence). The CDR3 is 16 amino acids. Partial CDR3 DNA: TGCAGTGCTAGAGATCTGGGGGCGTCAGCCCCCTACGAG. Protein: CSARDLGASAPYE. The CDR3 in its entirety is CSARDLGASAPYEQYF.

This clone has a handful of counts. The missing CDR3 end, 3 residues past where the read stops, is filled in from the germline J gene. The V and J genes are TRBV7-9 and TRBJ1-1; the D gene is possibly TRBD1 (5 bases). Trimming cost V 1 base and J 4 bases, with 10 bases left between them. In germline, CDR1 is SEHNR, CDR2 FQNEAQ (reference sequence). The CDR3 sequence is 14 residues long. CDR3: CASSLVGGGTEAFF. Incomplete CDR3 DNA: TGTGCCAGCAGCTTAGTGGGGGGGGGCACTGAA.

This clone is medium-sized. The CDR3 loop reads CAWSRLGLASNIQYF. Incomplete CDR3 DNA: TGTGCCTGGAGTAGATTAGGGCTAGCGTCAAACATT. The chain links TRBV30 to TRBJ2-4; D possibly corresponds to TRBD2 (6 bases). The CDR3 end is not reached by the read, which stops 3 residues before it; the germline J gene fills it in. The CDR3 contains 15 residues. V lost 2 bases and J lost 6, with 17 bases in between. Germline CDR1 GTSNPN, CDR2 SVGIG (reference sequence).

This clone was seen a handful of times. A clone one base away is much larger, so this may be a read error. The read falls 3 residues short of the CDR3 end, and the missing part is taken from the germline J gene. The chain joins TRBV2 to TRBJ1-4, with 8 bases matching TRBD1. The germline gives CDR1 SNHLY, CDR2 FYNNEI. The CDR3 sequence is 15 residues long. CDR3 protein: CASSSQGVENSPLFF. Partial CDR3 DNA: TGTGCCAGCAGTTCACAGGGGGTTGAGAATTCACCA. Filled out from reference TRBV2 and TRBJ1-4, the complete variable domain reads EPEVTQTPSHQVTQMGQEVILRCVPISNHLYFYWYRQILGQKVEFLVSFYNNEISEKSEIFDDQFSVERPDGSNFTLKIRSTKLEDSAMYFCASSSQGVENSPLFFGSGTQLSVL.

Many counts were recorded for this clone. The read comes to an end 3 residues before the CDR3 does, leaving the germline J gene to fill in the end. The gene calls are TRBV29-1 and TRBJ1-4, with D possibly TRBD1 on 6 matching bases. V was trimmed by 1 base and J by 8 bases, leaving 17 bases between them. CDR1 and CDR2 from the germline V gene are SQVTM and ANQGSEA. The length of the CDR3 is 15 residues. The CDR3 DNA, read in part, is TGCAGCGTTGAAGTTCCCGCGGGGGGGGGCGAAAAA. Its translation is CSVEVPAGGGEK. The entire CDR3 reads CSVEVPAGGGEKLFF.

Ten or more counts support this clone. The CDR3 extends 3 residues past the end of the read, so its final part is completed from the germline J gene. J is TRBJ1-2 and V is TRBV30, with TRBD1 as a possible D gene (6 bases). This CDR3 contains 14 residues. Per the germline V gene, CDR1 is GTSNPN and CDR2 is SVGIG (reference sequence). V was cut by 5 bases and J by 4 bases, with 17 bases left in between. The CDR3 DNA, read in part, is TGTGCCTGGGCTGAGAACGGGGGGGCCTATGGC. The encoded protein is CAWAENGGAYG. The full-length CDR3 reads as CAWAENGGAYGYTF.

This clone was detected ten times or more. The sequenced fragment ends 3 residues before the CDR3 boundary, so the rest is inferred from the germline J gene. This chain connects TRBV20-1 to TRBJ1-5; maybe TRBD1 (6 bases). CDR3 length: 14 amino acids. Looked up from germline, CDR1 is DFQATT and CDR2 is SNEGSKA (reference sequence). With 5 bases removed from V and 5 bases from J, the gap between germline ends came to 16 bases. CDR3 DNA (partial): TGCAGTGCTGTGAGAGGGGGAGGGGATCAGCCC. Its translation is CSAVRGGGDQP. The full CDR3 reads CSAVRGGGDQPQHF.

This clone was counted at least ten times. The CDR3 end falls 3 residues outside the read, so it is completed with the germline J gene. The J gene is TRBJ1-4, the V gene TRBV11-2, with TRBD1 as a possible D gene (5 bases). This CDR3 comprises 15 residues. Germline CDR1 and CDR2: SGHAT and FQNNGV. V was pared by 0 bases and J by 8 bases, with 13 bases between. This chain's CDR3 is CASSLESGNNEKLFF. CDR3 bases read: TGTGCCAGCAGCTTAGAGTCAGGGAATAACGAAAAA.

This clone was found many times. The CDR3 is cut off 3 residues early in the read; its end comes from the germline J gene. V usage is TRBV11-2 and J usage is TRBJ1-4; perhaps TRBD1 as D (5 bases). Per the germline V gene, CDR1 is SGHAT and CDR2 is FQNNGV. The CDR3 covers 15 residues. Trimming removed 5 bases at V and 6 bases at J, with 16 bases between. The CDR3 DNA, read in part, is TGTGCCAGCAGCCGGAAGACCTTCAGGGATGAAAAA. Translating gives CASSRKTFRDEK. The whole CDR3 protein is CASSRKTFRDEKLFF.

This clone was observed at least ten times. Sequencing ends 3 residues short of the CDR3 end; the germline J gene provides the rest. The chain recombines TRBV20-1 with TRBJ2-1; no definite D call. CDR3 length: 16 residues. V was cut by 3 bases and J by 0 bases, with 15 bases left in between. Germline values: CDR1 DFQATT, CDR2 SNEGSKA (reference sequence). The CDR3 sequence is CSASPRRRVSYNEQFF. CDR3 bases read: TGCAGTGCTAGCCCGAGGCGGCGCGTCTCCTACAATGAG.

This clone was seen repeatedly, ten times or more. Read sequence stops 3 residues before the CDR3 end, and the germline J gene provides the missing end. The chain uses TRBV20-1 and TRBJ2-2; D not certain. This CDR3 comprises 14 residues. The germline V gene has CDR1 DFQATT and CDR2 SNEGSKA (reference sequence). The V gene lost 3 bases and the J gene lost 2 bases, with 10 bases spanning the gap. The CDR3 sequence: CSASGRINTGELFF. Partial CDR3 DNA: TGCAGTGCTAGCGGCAGGATTAACACCGGGGAG.

Note on this clone: Compared with germline, one end of the junction differs, possibly owing to a read error. The sample has other DNA sequences that encode this CDR3 too. The CDR3 here is CASSLVGGLPLGNTIYF. The CDR3 bases that were read are TGCGCCAGCAGCTTGGTCGGGGGGCTACCCCTTGGAAACACA. V is TRBV5-1 and J is TRBJ1-3; D may be TRBD1 (6 bases). The read terminates 3 residues ahead of where the CDR3 ends, so the germline J gene completes it. The CDR3 runs 17 residues. Germline values: CDR1 SGHRS, CDR2 YFSETQ.

Concerning this clone: Read coverage stops 3 residues before the CDR3 terminus; the germline J gene supplies the remainder. This chain joins TRBV30 and TRBJ1-2; no reliable D call. CDR1 and CDR2 from the germline V gene are GTSNPN and SVGIG (reference sequence). CDR3 size: 13 residues. The sequenced CDR3 bases are TGTGCCTGGAGTCAGGTGACCTTCTACGAC. This sequence encodes CAWSQVTFYD. Given in full, the CDR3 is CAWSQVTFYDYTF. Full variable domain (rest looked up from reference TRBV30 and TRBJ1-2): SQTIHQWPATLVQPVGSPLSLECTVEGTSNPNLYWYRQAAGRGLQLLFYSVGIGQISSEVPQNLSASRPQDRQFILSSKKLLLSDSGFYLCAWSQVTFYDYTFGSGTRLTVV.

This clone was seen ten or more times. Incomplete CDR3 DNA: TGCAGTGCAACGGGACAGGGTGGGGGCACAGATACG. Translated, it gives CSATGQGGGTDT. The whole CDR3 sequence reads CSATGQGGGTDTQYF. The chain carries TRBV20-1 and TRBJ2-3; 9 bases match TRBD1. The read gets to within 3 residues of the CDR3 end, and the germline J gene fills in the rest. V was clipped by 6 bases and J by 1 base; unmatched bases: 8. CDR1 and CDR2 from the germline V gene are DFQATT and SNEGSKA (reference sequence). The CDR3 has 15 residues.

As for this clone: The CDR3 goes on 3 residues after the read ends, and that part is filled in from the germline J gene. The rearrangement links TRBV30 to TRBJ1-4; tentative D call: TRBD1 (6 bases). The CDR3 contains 15 residues. Germline assignment: CDR1 GTSNPN and CDR2 SVGIG (reference sequence). The sequenced part of the CDR3 DNA is TGTGCCTGGAGTGTCGCAGGGGCTACTAATTCACCA. It specifies CAWSVAGATNSP. The complete CDR3 reads CAWSVAGATNSPLFF.

This clone was seen repeatedly, ten times or more. The CDR3 sequence: CAWSQGLADTDTQYF. The sequenced part of the CDR3 DNA is TGTGCCTGGAGTCAGGGACTAGCGGACACAGATACG. This chain uses TRBV30 with TRBJ2-3, with TRBD2 matching 11 bases. The read falls 3 residues short of the CDR3 end, and the missing part is taken from the germline J gene. CDR3 length equals 15 residues. CDR1 GTSNPN and CDR2 SVGIG come from the germline V gene (reference sequence). V gave up 2 bases and J gave up 2 bases; unmatched junction bases: 3.

This clone was seen ten or more times. The read finishes 3 residues shy of the CDR3 end, and the germline J gene is used to complete it. This chain joins TRBV19 and TRBJ2-2; a weak D match, TRBD1 (6 bases). V was shortened by 4 bases and J by 4 bases, with 13 bases between the two germline ends. The germline CDR1 and CDR2 sequences are LNHDA and SQIVND (reference sequence). CDR3 length equals 15 residues. This CDR3 reads CASSKMDSRTGELFF. The part of the CDR3 DNA that was read is TGTGCCAGTAGTAAAATGGACAGCCGCACCGGGGAG. Filled out from reference TRBV19 and TRBJ2-2, the complete variable domain reads DGGITQSPKYLFRKEGQNVTLSCEQNLNHDAMYWYRQDPGQGLRLIYYSQIVNDFQKGDIAEGYSVSREKKESFPLTVTSAQKNPTAFYLCASSKMDSRTGELFFGEGSRLTVL.

This clone has ten or more counts. Read sequence stops 3 residues before the CDR3 end, and the germline J gene provides the missing end. The V call is TRBV11-3, the J call TRBJ1-4, with no clear D. The CDR3 is 15 residues long. CDR1 is SGHNT and CDR2 is YENEEA in the germline V gene. The CDR3 bases that were read are TGTGCAAGTCGCTTAGAGGCAGTTATTAATGAAAAA. Residues: CASRLEAVINEK. The whole CDR3 protein reads CASRLEAVINEKLFF.

There are many counts of this clone. The read finishes 3 residues shy of the CDR3 end, and the germline J gene is used to complete it. This chain connects TRBV7-9 to TRBJ2-2; D gene uncertain. V was shortened by 5 bases and J by 3 bases, with 4 bases between the two germline ends. The CDR3 runs 12 residues. Germline values: CDR1 SEHNR, CDR2 FQNEAQ (reference sequence). The CDR3 loop is CASSPDTGELFF. Partial CDR3 DNA: TGTGCCAGCAGCCCCGACACCGGGGAG.

This clone was seen ten or more times. This CDR3 reads CAGGNRDMSNQPQHF. Incomplete CDR3 DNA: TGCGCCGGGGGCAACAGGGATATGAGCAATCAGCCC. This chain joins TRBV10-1 and TRBJ1-5; the D gene is possibly TRBD1 (6 bases). The read ends 3 residues shy of where the CDR3 ends; the end is completed using the germline J gene. Germline loops: CDR1 WNHNN, CDR2 SYGVQD (reference sequence). Trimming pared 11 bases from V and 1 base from J, leaving 18 bases between. CDR3 length: 15 amino acids.